These 8 T cell receptor beta chains share one sample of origin, sequenced in a study of shared clonotypes between healthy human individuals. Using immunoSEQ multiplex PCR, the repertoire was profiled, and TCRdb retains in-frame clones only, with some absent. Of about 2,200,000 clones in the sample, 85% to 95% are singletons; the top ten hold more than 1.5%. Positive CCR7 selection of CD45RO-negative cells yielded the naive CD8 cells, and terminally differentiated effector memory CD45RA+ cells were excluded. Sequencing was carried out using naive CD8+ T cells from PBMCs. These receptors were obtained from a man aged 18 to 30 in good health. Some clones in this sample may be carry-over from other donors' samples.

This clone has only one observation. CDR3 region: CASSLVGGVGELFF. CDR3 bases: TGTGCCAGCAGCTTGGTAGGAGGGGTCGGGGAGCTGTTTTTT. This chain connects TRBV5-4 to TRBJ2-2; D perhaps matches TRBD2 (6 bases). The CDR3 contains 14 residues. With 0 bases removed from V and 7 bases from J, the gap between germline ends came to 10 bases. Germline values: CDR1 SGHNT, CDR2 YYREEE (reference sequence).

The chain joins TRBV27 to TRBJ2-7; possibly TRBD1 for D (6 bases). V was clipped by 2 bases and J by 7 bases, with 18 bases between them. The CDR3 contains 15 residues. Germline V CDR1 and CDR2: MNHEY, SMNVEV (reference sequence). CDR3 DNA sequence: TGTGCCAGCAGTTTAATCCAGGGGAACGACGGGGAGCAGTACTTC. Amino acids: CASSLIQGNDGEQYF.

The chain carries TRBV5-1 and TRBJ2-1, with D perhaps TRBD1 or TRBD2 (5 bases each). CDR3 size: 15 residues. Trimming stripped 4 bases from V and 4 bases from J, with 15 bases between. Germline V gives CDR1 SGHRS, CDR2 YFSETQ. The CDR3 here is CASSRGASTYNEQFF. In DNA, the CDR3 is TGCGCCAGCAGCAGAGGGGCGTCCACTTACAATGAGCAGTTCTTC.

The chain joins TRBV9 to TRBJ1-5; D is ambiguous. The CDR3 covers 15 residues. Trimming removed 0 bases from V and 3 bases from J, with 10 bases in between. Germline values: CDR1 SGDLS, CDR2 YYNGEE. CDR3 loop: CASSVAPSPNQPQHF. The CDR3 region has the DNA TGTGCCAGCAGCGTAGCCCCCTCCCCCAATCAGCCCCAGCATTTT.

Remarks on this clone: Other DNA sequences in the sample encode the same CDR3. J is TRBJ2-7 and V is TRBV4-1, with 7 positions matching TRBD1. Germline V gene lookup returns CDR1 MGHRA and CDR2 YSYEKL. The V segment lost 1 base and the J segment 1 base; nucleotides outside the gene matches: 4. CDR3 length equals 15 residues. The CDR3 sequence: CASSQVQGLSYEQYF. The CDR3 DNA follows: TGCGCCAGCAGCCAAGTACAGGGGTTATCCTACGAGCAGTACTTC.

The chain joins TRBV4-2 to TRBJ2-7; D uncertain. There are 14 residues in the CDR3. V was shortened by 0 bases and J by 4 bases, with 10 bases between the two germline ends. Germline values: CDR1 LGHNA, CDR2 YNFKEQ. The DNA of the CDR3 is TGTGCCAGCAGCCAAGATCAGGACGGATACGAGCAGTACTTC. The encoded protein is CASSQDQDGYEQYF.

The chain has TRBV30 and TRBJ1-2, with D possibly being TRBD1 (5 bases). The V end lost 0 bases, the J end lost 6 bases, and 14 bases lay between the germline ends. The CDR3 runs to 14 residues. Germline-derived CDR1 and CDR2 are GTSNPN and SVGIG (reference sequence). The CDR3 loop is CAWSVLGDWDGYTF. As DNA, the CDR3 is TGTGCCTGGAGTGTGCTAGGGGATTGGGATGGCTACACCTTC.

This chain uses TRBV5-7 with TRBJ2-7; 8 bases are shared with TRBD1. TRBV5-7 is treated as an ORF (open reading frame) with a function not yet certain. The CDR3 has 17 amino acids. Trimming cost V 4 bases and J 7 bases; bases outside gene matches: 19. The CDR3 bases are TGTGCCAGCAGCCCCCAATCGGACAGGGTGAAATGTGAGGAGCAGTACTTC. It translates to CASSPQSDRVKCEEQYF.